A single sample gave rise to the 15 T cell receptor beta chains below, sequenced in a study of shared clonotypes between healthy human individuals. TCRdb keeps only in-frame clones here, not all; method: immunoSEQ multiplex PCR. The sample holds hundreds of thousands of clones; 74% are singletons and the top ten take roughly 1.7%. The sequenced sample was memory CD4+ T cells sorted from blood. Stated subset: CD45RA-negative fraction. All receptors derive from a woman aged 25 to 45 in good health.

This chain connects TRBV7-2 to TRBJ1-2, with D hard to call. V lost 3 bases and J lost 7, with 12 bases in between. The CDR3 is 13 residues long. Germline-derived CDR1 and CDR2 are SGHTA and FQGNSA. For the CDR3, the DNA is TGTGCCAGCAGCTTCGGAGGGTTGGGTGGCTACACCTTC. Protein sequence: CASSFGGLGGYTF.

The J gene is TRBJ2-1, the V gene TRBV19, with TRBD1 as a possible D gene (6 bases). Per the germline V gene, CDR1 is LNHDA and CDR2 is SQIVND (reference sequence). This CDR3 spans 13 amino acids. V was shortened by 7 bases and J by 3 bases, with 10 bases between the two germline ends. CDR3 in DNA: TGTGCCAGTAAGGGGACACTCTACAATGAGCAGTTCTTC. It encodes CASKGTLYNEQFF.

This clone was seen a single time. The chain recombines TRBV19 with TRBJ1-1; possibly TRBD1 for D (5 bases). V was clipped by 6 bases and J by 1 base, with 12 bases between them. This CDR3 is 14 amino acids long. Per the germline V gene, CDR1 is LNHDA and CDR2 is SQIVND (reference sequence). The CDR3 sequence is CASSYQGRNTEAFF. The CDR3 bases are TGTGCCAGTAGCTATCAGGGCAGGAACACTGAAGCTTTCTTT.

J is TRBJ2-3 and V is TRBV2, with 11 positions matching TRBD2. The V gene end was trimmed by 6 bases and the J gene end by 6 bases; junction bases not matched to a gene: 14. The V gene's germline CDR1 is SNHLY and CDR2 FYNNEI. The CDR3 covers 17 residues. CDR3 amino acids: CASRAQLAGVLRDTQYF. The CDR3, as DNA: TGTGCCAGCAGAGCCCAACTAGCGGGAGTTTTGCGGGATACGCAGTATTTT.

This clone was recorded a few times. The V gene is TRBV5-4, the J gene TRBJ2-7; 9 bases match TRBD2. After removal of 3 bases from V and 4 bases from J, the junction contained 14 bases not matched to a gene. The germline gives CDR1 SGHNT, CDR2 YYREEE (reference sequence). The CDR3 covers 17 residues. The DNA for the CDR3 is TGTGCCAGCAGCTCTTCTAGCGGGGCCGACAAACTATACGAGCAGTACTTC. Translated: CASSSSSGADKLYEQYF.

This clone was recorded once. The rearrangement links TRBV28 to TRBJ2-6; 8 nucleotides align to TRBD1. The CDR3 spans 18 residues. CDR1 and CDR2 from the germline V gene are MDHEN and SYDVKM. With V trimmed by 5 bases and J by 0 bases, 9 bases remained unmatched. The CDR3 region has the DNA TGTGCCAGCAGTCACAGACAGGGGAAGGGCTCTGGGGCCAACGTCCTGACTTTC. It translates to CASSHRQGKGSGANVLTF.

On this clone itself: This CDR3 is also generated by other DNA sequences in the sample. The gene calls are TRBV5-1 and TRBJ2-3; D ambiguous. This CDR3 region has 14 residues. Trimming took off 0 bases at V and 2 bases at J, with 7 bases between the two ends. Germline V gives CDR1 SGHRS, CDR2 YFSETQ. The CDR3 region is CASSLASYTDTQYF. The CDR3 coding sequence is TGCGCCAGCAGCTTGGCCTCTTACACAGATACGCAGTATTTT. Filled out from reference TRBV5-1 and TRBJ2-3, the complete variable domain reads KAGVTQTPRYLIKTRGQQVTLSCSPISGHRSVSWYQQTPGQGLQFLFEYFSETQRNKGNFPGRFSGRQFSNSRSEMNVSTLELGDSALYLCASSLASYTDTQYFGPGTRLTVL.

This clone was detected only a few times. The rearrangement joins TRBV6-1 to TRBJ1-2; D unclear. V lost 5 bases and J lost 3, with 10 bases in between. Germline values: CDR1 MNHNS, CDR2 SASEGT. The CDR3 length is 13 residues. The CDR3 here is CASSSPADYGYTF. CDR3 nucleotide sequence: TGTGCCAGCAGTTCCCCGGCCGACTATGGCTACACCTTC.

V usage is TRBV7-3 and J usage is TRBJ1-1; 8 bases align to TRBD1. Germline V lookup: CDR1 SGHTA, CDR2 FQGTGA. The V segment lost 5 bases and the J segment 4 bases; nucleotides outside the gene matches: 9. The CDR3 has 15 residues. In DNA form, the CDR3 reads TGTGCCAGCAGCAAAAGTACAGGGGGTAGCACTGAAGCTTTCTTT. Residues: CASSKSTGGSTEAFF.

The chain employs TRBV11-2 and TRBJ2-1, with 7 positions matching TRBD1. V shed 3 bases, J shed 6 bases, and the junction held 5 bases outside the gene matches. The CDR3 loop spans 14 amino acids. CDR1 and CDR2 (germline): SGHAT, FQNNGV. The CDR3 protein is CASSLGQTSNEQFF. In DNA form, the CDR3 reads TGTGCCAGCAGCTTGGGACAGACTTCCAATGAGCAGTTCTTC.

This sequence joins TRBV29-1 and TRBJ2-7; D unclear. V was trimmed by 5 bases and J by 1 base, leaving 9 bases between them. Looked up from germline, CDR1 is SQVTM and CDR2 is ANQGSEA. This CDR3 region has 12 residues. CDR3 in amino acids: CSVIMRSYEQYF. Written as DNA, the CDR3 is TGCAGCGTTATAATGAGGTCCTACGAGCAGTACTTC.

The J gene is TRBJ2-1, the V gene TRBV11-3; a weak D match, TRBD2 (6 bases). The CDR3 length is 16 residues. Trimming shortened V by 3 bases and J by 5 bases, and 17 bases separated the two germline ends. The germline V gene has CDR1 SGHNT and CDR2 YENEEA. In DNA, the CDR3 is TGTGCCAGCAGCTTCGGGGGAGCGGACGCCCACAATGAGCAGTTCTTC. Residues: CASSFGGADAHNEQFF.

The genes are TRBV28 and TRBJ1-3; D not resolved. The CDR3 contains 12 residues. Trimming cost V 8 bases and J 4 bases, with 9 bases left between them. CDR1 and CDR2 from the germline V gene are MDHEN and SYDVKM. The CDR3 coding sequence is TGTGCCAGCGCTATTACCGGAAACACCATATATTTT. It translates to CASAITGNTIYF.

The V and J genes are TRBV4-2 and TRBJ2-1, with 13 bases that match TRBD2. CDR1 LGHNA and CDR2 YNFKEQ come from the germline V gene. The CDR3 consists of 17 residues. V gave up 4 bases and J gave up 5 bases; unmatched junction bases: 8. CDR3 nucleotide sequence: TGTGCCAGCAGCCCCGCCCCCGGGACTAGCGGGAACAATGAGCAGTTCTTC. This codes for CASSPAPGTSGNNEQFF.

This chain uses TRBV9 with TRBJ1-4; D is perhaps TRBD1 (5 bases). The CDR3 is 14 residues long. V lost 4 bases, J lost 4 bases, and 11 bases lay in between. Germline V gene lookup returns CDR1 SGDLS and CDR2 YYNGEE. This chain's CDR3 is CASSRGMGNEKLFF. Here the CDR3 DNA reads TGTGCCAGCAGCAGGGGAATGGGTAATGAAAAACTGTTTTTT.